The 7 T cell receptor beta chains given below trace back to one sample, sequenced in a study. TCRdb recomputed calls from the RT-PCR reads with MiXCR, one row per CDR3 protein. The data show 550,000 to 750,000 distinct CDR3 sequences, about 14% seen once. The sample consisted of memory CD4+ T cells from blood. The receptors were sampled from a female donor in good health, serving as a healthy control.

This clonotype turned up a few times. This rearrangement joins TRBV24-1 to TRBJ2-2; D is ambiguous. CDR1 is KGHDR, CDR2 SFDVKD, per germline. The CDR3 loop spans 12 amino acids. Trimming pared 8 bases from V and 0 bases from J, leaving 3 bases between. The CDR3 is CATTPNTGELFF. For the CDR3, the DNA is TGTGCCACCACTCCGAACACCGGGGAGCTGTTTTTT.

The chain joins TRBV29-1 to TRBJ1-1, with a possible D match to TRBD1 (6 bases). This CDR3 has 13 residues. Germline V gene lookup returns CDR1 SQVTM and CDR2 ANQGSEA. The V and J ends lost 7 bases and 2 bases respectively, with 14 bases between them. For the CDR3, the DNA is TGCAGCGCTTGCACAGGGACAAACACTGAAGCTTTCTTT. Amino acid sequence: CSACTGTNTEAFF.

V and J are TRBV7-9 and TRBJ2-7; 8 nucleotides align to TRBD1. CDR1 and CDR2 (germline): SEHNR, FQNEAQ (reference sequence). V dropped 4 bases and J dropped 5; count of bases not matched to a gene: 7. The CDR3 totals 14 residues. Written as DNA, the CDR3 is TGTGCCAGCAGCTCCGGGACAGGAGGCGACGAGCAGTACTTC. Protein product: CASSSGTGGDEQYF.

This clonotype was counted between two and nine times. The chain is built from TRBV6-6 and TRBJ2-7; either TRBD1 or TRBD2 may fit D (7 bases each). V was shortened by 2 bases and J by 4 bases, with 12 bases between the two germline ends. The CDR3 is 14 residues long. Germline V gives CDR1 MNHNY, CDR2 SVGAGI (reference sequence). CDR3 residues: CASSYSQGGYEQYF. The CDR3 nucleotides are TGTGCCAGCAGTTACAGCCAGGGGGGGTACGAGCAGTACTTC.

Many counts were recorded for this clonotype. The rearrangement uses TRBV10-3 and TRBJ1-2, with D perhaps matching TRBD1 (5 bases). This CDR3 is built from 15 residues. Per the germline V gene, CDR1 is ENHRY and CDR2 is SYGVKD. The V end lost 4 bases, the J end lost 2 bases, and 14 bases lay between the germline ends. The chain's CDR3 is CAISARTSINYGYTF. In nucleotides, the CDR3 is TGTGCCATCAGTGCCCGGACATCGATAAACTATGGCTACACCTTC.

This clonotype was seen a few times. Possible read error: a much larger clone is one base away. The chain joins TRBV7-2 to TRBJ1-1, with 8 positions matching TRBD1. The CDR3 sequence is 15 residues long. V gave up 2 bases and J gave up 1 base; unmatched junction bases: 3. Germline loops: CDR1 SGHTA, CDR2 FQGNSA. The CDR3 is CASSLFGTGNTEAFF. The CDR3 nucleotides are TGTGCCAGCAGCTTATTTGGGACAGGGAACACTGAAGCTTTCTTT.

J is TRBJ1-6 and V is TRBV5-6; D remains ambiguous. Trimming stripped 2 bases from V and 5 bases from J, with 14 bases between. CDR3 size: 16 residues. Germline CDR1 reads SGHDT; CDR2 reads YYEEEE. In nucleotides, the CDR3 is TGTGCCAGCAGCTTCGGCAGTCCTGCGAATAATTCACCCCTCCACTTT. It specifies CASSFGSPANNSPLHF.